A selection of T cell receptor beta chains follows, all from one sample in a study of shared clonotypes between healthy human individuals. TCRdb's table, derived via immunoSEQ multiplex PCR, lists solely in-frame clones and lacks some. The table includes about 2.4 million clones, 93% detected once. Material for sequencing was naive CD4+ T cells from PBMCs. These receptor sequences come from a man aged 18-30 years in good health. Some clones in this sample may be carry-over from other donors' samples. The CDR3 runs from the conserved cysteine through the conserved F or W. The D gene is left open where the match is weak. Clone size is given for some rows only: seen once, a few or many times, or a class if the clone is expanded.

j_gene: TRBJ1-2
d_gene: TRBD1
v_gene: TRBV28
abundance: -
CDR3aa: CASSYRGNYGYTF
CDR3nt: TGTGCCAGCAGTTACAGGGGTAACTATGGCTACACCTTC

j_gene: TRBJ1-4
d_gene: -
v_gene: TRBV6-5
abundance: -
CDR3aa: CASKERDEKLFF
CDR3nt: TGTGCCAGCAAGGAGCGGGATGAAAAACTGTTTTTT

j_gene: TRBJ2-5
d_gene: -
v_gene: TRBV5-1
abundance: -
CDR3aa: CASSPGVRGGETQYF
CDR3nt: TGCGCCAGCAGCCCTGGTGTTCGGGGTGGCGAGACCCAGTACTTC

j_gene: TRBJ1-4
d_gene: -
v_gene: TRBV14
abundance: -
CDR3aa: CASSQARASATNEKLFF
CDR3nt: TGTGCCAGCAGCCAAGCGCGGGCCTCTGCAACTAATGAAAAACTGTTTTTT

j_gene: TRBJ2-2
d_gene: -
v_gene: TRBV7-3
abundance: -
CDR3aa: CASSLGFTGELFF
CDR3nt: TGTGCCAGCAGCTTAGGGTTTACCGGGGAGCTGTTTTTT

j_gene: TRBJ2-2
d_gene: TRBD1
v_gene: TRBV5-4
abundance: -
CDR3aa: CASSFDRAGELFF
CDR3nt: TGTGCCAGCAGCTTCGACAGGGCCGGGGAGCTGTTTTTT

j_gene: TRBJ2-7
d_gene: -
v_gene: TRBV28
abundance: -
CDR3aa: CASSIPNPYEQYF
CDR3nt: TGTGCCAGCAGTATCCCGAACCCCTACGAGCAGTACTTC

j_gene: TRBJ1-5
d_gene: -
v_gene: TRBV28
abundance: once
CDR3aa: CASRGTVNQPQHF
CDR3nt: TGTGCCAGCAGGGGAACAGTCAATCAGCCCCAGCATTTT

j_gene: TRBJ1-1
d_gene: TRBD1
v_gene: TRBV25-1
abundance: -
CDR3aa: CASSAAGTGNTEAFF
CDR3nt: TGTGCCAGCAGCGCCGCCGGGACAGGGAACACTGAAGCTTTCTTT

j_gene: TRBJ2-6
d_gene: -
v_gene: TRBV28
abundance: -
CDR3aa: CASSSPGRSGANVLTF
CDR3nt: TGTGCCAGCAGTTCTCCAGGTCGCTCTGGGGCCAACGTCCTGACTTTC

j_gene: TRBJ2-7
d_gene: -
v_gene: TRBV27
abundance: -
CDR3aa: CASSPGLFEQYF
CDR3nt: TGTGCCAGCAGTCCTGGGCTTTTCGAGCAGTACTTC

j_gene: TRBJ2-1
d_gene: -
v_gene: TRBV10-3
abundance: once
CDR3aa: CAISDSDGGYNEQFF
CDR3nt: TGTGCCATCAGTGACTCCGATGGGGGATACAATGAGCAGTTCTTC

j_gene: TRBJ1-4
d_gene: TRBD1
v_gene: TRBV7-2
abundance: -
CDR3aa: CASSLLTGAYPEKLFF
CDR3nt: TGTGCCAGCAGCTTATTGACAGGGGCTTATCCGGAAAAACTGTTTTTT

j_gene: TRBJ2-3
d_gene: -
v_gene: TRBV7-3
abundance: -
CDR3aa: CASSYTGGTDTQYF
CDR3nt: TGTGCCAGCAGCTATACCGGGGGCACAGATACGCAGTATTTT

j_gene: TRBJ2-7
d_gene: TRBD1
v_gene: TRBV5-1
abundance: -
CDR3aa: CASSLAPGTGTSYEQYF
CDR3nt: TGCGCCAGCAGCTTGGCTCCCGGGACAGGGACATCCTACGAGCAGTACTTC

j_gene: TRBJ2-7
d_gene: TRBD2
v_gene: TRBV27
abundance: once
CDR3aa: CASSFGLSGNYEQYF
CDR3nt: TGTGCCAGCAGTTTCGGCCTAAGCGGGAATTACGAGCAGTACTTC

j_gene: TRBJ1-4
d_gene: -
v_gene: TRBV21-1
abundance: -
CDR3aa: CPPTPNEKLFF
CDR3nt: TGTCCCCCTACCCCCAATGAAAAACTGTTTTTT

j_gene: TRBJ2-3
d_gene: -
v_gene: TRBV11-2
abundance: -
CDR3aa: CASSQGRRTDTQYF
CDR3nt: TGTGCCAGCAGCCAGGGGCGGCGCACAGATACGCAGTATTTT

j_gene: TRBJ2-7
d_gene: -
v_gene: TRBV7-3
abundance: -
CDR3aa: CASSHLAQCQSEQYF
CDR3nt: TGTGCCAGCAGCCATCTGGCGCAGTGCCAGTCCGAGCAGTACTTC

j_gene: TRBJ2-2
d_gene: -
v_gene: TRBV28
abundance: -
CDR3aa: CASSSGRRRRTGELFF
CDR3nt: TGTGCCAGCAGTTCTGGACGGAGACGGCGCACCGGGGAGCTGTTTTTT

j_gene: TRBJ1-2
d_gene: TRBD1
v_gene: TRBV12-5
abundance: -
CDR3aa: CASGAGQGAKGYTF
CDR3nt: TGTGCTAGTGGGGCGGGACAGGGGGCCAAGGGCTACACCTTC

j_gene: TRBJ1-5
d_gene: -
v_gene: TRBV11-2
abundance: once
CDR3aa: CASSHDGRRDQPQHF
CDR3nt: TGTGCCAGCAGCCACGATGGCAGGAGGGATCAGCCCCAGCATTTT

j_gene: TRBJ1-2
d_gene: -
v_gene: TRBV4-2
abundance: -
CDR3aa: CASSQSVYGYTF
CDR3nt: TGTGCCAGCAGCCAAAGCGTTTATGGCTACACCTTC

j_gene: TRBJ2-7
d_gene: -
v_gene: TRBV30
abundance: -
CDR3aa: CAWRGGAYEQYF
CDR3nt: TGTGCCTGGAGAGGGGGGGCCTACGAGCAGTACTTC

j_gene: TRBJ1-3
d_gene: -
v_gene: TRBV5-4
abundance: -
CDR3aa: CASSADVGSGNTIYF
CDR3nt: TGTGCCAGCAGCGCGGACGTAGGCTCTGGAAACACCATATATTTT

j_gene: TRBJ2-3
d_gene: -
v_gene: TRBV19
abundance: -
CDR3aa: CASSTRGTDTQYF
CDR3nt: TGTGCCAGTAGCACAAGGGGCACAGATACGCAGTATTTT

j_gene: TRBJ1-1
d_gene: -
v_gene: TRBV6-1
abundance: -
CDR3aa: CASSEGQNTEAFF
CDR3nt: TGTGCCAGCAGTGAGGGCCAGAACACTGAAGCTTTCTTT

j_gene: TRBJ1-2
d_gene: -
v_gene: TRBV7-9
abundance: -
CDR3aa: CASSSWIQGDRYGYTF
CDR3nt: TGTGCCAGCAGCTCGTGGATACAGGGCGATCGCTATGGCTACACCTTC

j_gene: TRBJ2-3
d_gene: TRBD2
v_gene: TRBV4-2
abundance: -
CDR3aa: CASSHVAGGGTDTQYF
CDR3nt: TGTGCCAGCAGCCACGTAGCGGGAGGAGGCACAGATACGCAGTATTTT

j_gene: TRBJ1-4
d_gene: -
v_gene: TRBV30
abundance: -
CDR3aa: CAWNRGGGEKLFF
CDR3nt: TGTGCCTGGAACCGAGGGGGAGGCGAAAAACTGTTTTTT

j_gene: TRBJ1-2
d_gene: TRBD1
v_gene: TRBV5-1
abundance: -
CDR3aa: CASRLPGQGSAGGYTF
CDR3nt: TGCGCCAGCAGGCTCCCGGGACAGGGTAGTGCCGGTGGCTACACCTTC

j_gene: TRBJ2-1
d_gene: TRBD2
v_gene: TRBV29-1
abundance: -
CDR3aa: CSAGKGLAYNEQFF
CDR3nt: TGCAGCGCAGGGAAGGGACTAGCTTACAATGAGCAGTTCTTC

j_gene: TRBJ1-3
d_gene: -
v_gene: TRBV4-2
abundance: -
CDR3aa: CASSQDVRPGRFSGNTIYF
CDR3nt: TGTGCCAGCAGCCAAGATGTTCGCCCGGGACGATTCTCTGGAAACACCATATATTTT

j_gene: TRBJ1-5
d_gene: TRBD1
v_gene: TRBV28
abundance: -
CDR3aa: CASTTDRGNQPQHF
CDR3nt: TGTGCCAGCACCACGGACAGGGGGAATCAGCCCCAGCATTTT

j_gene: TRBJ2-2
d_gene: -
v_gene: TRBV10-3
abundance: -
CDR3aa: CAISEEGPRGTGELFF
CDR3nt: TGTGCCATCAGTGAGGAGGGCCCGAGGGGCACCGGGGAGCTGTTTTTT

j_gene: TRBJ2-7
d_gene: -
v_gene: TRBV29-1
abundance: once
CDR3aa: CSAQVGGRRDEQYF
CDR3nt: TGCAGCGCCCAAGTGGGGGGCAGGAGGGACGAGCAGTACTTC

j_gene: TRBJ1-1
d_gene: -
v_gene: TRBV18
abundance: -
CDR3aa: CASSPPGGPEAFF
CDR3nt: TGTGCCAGCTCACCACCGGGAGGCCCTGAAGCTTTCTTT

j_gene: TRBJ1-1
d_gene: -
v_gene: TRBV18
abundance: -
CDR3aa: CASSRTIQGSGAFF
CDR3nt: TGTGCCAGCTCCCGAACTATCCAGGGGAGCGGAGCTTTCTTT

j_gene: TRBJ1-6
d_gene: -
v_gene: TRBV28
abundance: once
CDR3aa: CASSWGAGSPLHF
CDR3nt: TGTGCCAGCAGTTGGGGGGCAGGATCACCCCTCCACTTT

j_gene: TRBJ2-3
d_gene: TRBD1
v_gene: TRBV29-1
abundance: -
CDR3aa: CSVDEGANTQYF
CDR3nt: TGCAGCGTTGATGAGGGGGCGAATACGCAGTATTTT

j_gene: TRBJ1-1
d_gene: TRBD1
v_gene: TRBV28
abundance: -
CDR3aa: CASRGTGDVNTEAFF
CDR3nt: TGTGCCAGCAGGGGGACAGGGGATGTGAACACTGAAGCTTTCTTT